Sequencing of this TCR beta chain was carried out in a study of T-cell memory formation after mild COVID-19. TCRdb independently ran MiXCR on the 5' RACE reads; one entry per CDR3 protein. The sample lists hundreds of thousands of distinct CDR3 sequences; roughly 20% were seen once. The clonotype was recovered from an adult woman who had mild COVID-19 (a few samples of this study predate the infection). Cell type and time point are not known. The sequenced sample consisted of PBMCs or a T cell subset sorted from them (not recorded which).

The CDR3 bases are TGTGCCAGCTCAGGACAGGCCAGCGAGCCCCAGCATTTT. It specifies CASSGQASEPQHF. The rearrangement links TRBV18 to TRBJ1-5; 7 bases align to TRBD1. V gave up 5 bases and J gave up 8 bases; unmatched junction bases: 6. This CDR3 is built from 13 residues. CDR1 is KGHSH and CDR2 is LQKENI in the germline V gene.